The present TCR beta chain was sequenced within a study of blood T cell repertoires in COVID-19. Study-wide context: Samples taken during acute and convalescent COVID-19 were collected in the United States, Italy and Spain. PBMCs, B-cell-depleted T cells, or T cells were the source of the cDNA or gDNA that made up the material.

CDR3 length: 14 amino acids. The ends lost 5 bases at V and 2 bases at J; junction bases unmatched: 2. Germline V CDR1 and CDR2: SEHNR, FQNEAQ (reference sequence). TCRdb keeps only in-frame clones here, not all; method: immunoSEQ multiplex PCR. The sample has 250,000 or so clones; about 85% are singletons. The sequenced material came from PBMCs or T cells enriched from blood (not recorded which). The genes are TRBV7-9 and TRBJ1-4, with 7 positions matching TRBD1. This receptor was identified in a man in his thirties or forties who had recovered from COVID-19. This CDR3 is CASSTGQTNEKLFF. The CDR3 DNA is TGTGCCAGCAGCACGGGACAGACTAATGAAAAACTGTTTTTT.